This is a list of T cell receptor beta chains from one sample in a study of CD8+ T cells in alopecia areata. Sequencing was performed with immunoSEQ multiplex PCR; in TCRdb, only in-frame clones are kept and a portion is missing. The sample has around 150,000 clones; 82% are singletons. Sequenced here: CD8+ T cells sorted from blood, sampled at week 4, from a patient treated with tofacitinib. The receptors come from a human donor with alopecia areata. Each CDR3 is given without its conserved first and last residue. The D gene is left open where the match is weak. Expanded clones get a size class; other rows say once, few or many, or leave the size out.

once,-,TRBV30,10,AWSGTAYEQY
-,-,TRBV4-1,13,ASSQDVWANYEQY
-,TRBD2,TRBV7-2,14,ASSLGGTRAGNEQF
once,-,TRBV5-4,14,ASSLVFSASTDTQY
few,-,TRBV27,11,ASSSILPNTQY
few,-,TRBV6-6,14,ASTLFGARDNYGYT
-,-,TRBV6-1,11,ASKGRGADTQY
-,-,TRBV19,12,ASSPGTSNSPLH
-,TRBD1,TRBV5-1,14,ASSFSGQLTQETQY
-,-,TRBV4-1,14,ASSQVGGNSNQPQH
-,-,TRBV4-1,12,ASSPQGPQETQY
-,TRBD1,TRBV29-1,11,SARTGEDYEQY
-,TRBD1,TRBV4-1,14,ASSQDEGADYNEQF
-,-,TRBV6-1,11,ASSDLHQEEQY
-,-,TRBV4-1,15,ASSQELRAERRDEQF
-,-,TRBV27,10,ASSFMGGEQF
-,-,TRBV13,12,ASRGGGNTGELF
-,TRBD1,TRBV19,13,ASSGTGELTDTQY
-,TRBD1,TRBV29-1,12,SAPGTGGPDTQY
-,-,TRBV20-1,9,SARLGAEAF
once,TRBD2,TRBV5-1,14,ASSDGLAGFTETQY
-,-,TRBV6-1,11,ASTEWGYNEQY
-,-,TRBV6-5,12,ASSWGPLNTEAF
-,TRBD1,TRBV7-9,14,ASSLETRTGSYEQY
-,-,TRBV15,11,ATWAANYNEQF
-,-,TRBV27,9,ASTLCNEQF
-,-,TRBV9,12,ASSAGGINEKLF
-,TRBD1,TRBV5-4,16,ASSLGGQGDRGANVLT
-,-,TRBV4-2,13,ASSQDAQGNTEAF
-,-,TRBV7-2,9,ASSSPYEQY
-,-,TRBV5-4,15,ASSLLRGTIMNTEAF
once,-,TRBV5-1,13,ASSLEAGKNTEAF
-,-,TRBV14,12,ASSQMDSHTEAF
-,TRBD2,TRBV7-2,13,ASSRSGGIGYEQY
-,-,TRBV6-6,10,ASSKDSYEQY
hyperexpanded,-,TRBV19,11,ASSPSSPDTQY
-,TRBD2,TRBV7-2,12,ASSLGGLVNEQF
-,-,TRBV7-9,8,ASSANEAF
-,TRBD1,TRBV4-2,14,ASSQEGQGYSYEQY
-,TRBD1,TRBV5-6,12,ASSPGQGAREQY
-,-,TRBV5-4,17,ASTPGFGPRTGNTGELF
-,TRBD2,TRBV4-1,14,ASGPTGGIPKNIQY
-,TRBD2,TRBV5-1,14,ASSFEYGGAYNEQF
-,TRBD2,TRBV7-9,11,ASSRGLAHEQY
-,-,TRBV7-9,12,ASSLAGSSYEQY
-,TRBD2,TRBV4-3,14,ASSQEGDYSYNEQF
-,-,TRBV27,15,ASSLRESFLAKNIQY
-,TRBD1,TRBV29-1,10,SVGQGGTEAF
-,-,TRBV29-1,13,SVALIGPLTYGYT
-,TRBD1,TRBV7-9,15,ASSFGTEHLAKNIQY
-,TRBD1,TRBV7-2,15,ASSPVPGQRMNTEAF
-,TRBD2,TRBV15,14,ATSNLGLAIYNEQF
-,-,TRBV25-1,10,AGTHGVYEQY
few,-,TRBV27,13,ASSPETSSYNEQF
-,-,TRBV5-6,12,ASSTETAYNEQF
-,-,TRBV19,11,ASSITNKQPQH
-,TRBD2,TRBV7-2,13,ASSLYPGGPNEQF